This T cell receptor beta chain was recorded in a study of identical twins. Study results and caveats: There was more out-of-frame TCR alpha sharing in monozygotic twins than models estimated.

This clonotype was seen many times. Its antigen remains unknown. This CDR3 contains 12 residues. CDR1 and CDR2 from the germline V gene are SGHTA and FQGNSA. V was trimmed by 5 bases and J by 5 bases, leaving 7 bases between them. cDNA carried unique molecular identifiers, and a universal primer site was added by template switching. MiXCR, run by TCRdb on the 5' RACE reads, gives a single entry per CDR3 protein. The sample carries about 200,000 distinct CDR3 sequences, 6.5% recorded once. These data were likewise used in another study, on T cells expressing NK-cell markers. From that study: Sorted CD3+CD56-NKG2C+, CD3+CD56+NKG2C- and CD3+CD56+NKG2C+ T cells were the source of the TCR beta repertoires.

The clonotype comes from a woman between 18 and 29 years old in good health. The chain is built from TRBV7-2 and TRBJ2-1; D not certain. The sample taken for sequencing was CD8+ T cells sorted from blood. CDR3 sequence: CASSHYNNEQFF. The CDR3 DNA reads TGTGCCAGCAGCCACTATAACAATGAGCAGTTCTTC.